This TCR beta chain was sequenced for a study of neoadjuvant anti-PD-1 for oral cavity cancer. Sample time point: after neoadjuvant nivolumab, at surgical resection. Cohort: HPV-negative, locally advanced oral cavity squamous cell carcinoma patients. No culture or expansion preceded analysis of these blood cells. Most PBMC samples had roughly 0.45 ug input DNA in six replicates. Some clones are missing from TCRdb's copy, which holds only in-frame ones; the method was immunoSEQ multiplex PCR. Of just under 70,000 clones listed, 80% to 90% are singletons. The CDR3 sequence is 16 residues long. J lost 4 bases, V lost 4 bases, and 8 bases had no gene match. The V gene's germline CDR1 is SGDLS and CDR2 YYNGEE.

The sequence derives from a person aged 40 to 85 with oral cavity squamous cell carcinoma. This chain connects TRBV9 to TRBJ2-5, with 12 bases lining up with TRBD2. Sequencing was performed on PBMCs, taken after nivolumab (anti-PD-1) treatment. In nucleotides, the CDR3 is TGTGCCAGCAGCACCCTAGCGGGAGGGCCTCGAGAGACCCAGTACTTC. Residues: CASSTLAGGPRETQYF.